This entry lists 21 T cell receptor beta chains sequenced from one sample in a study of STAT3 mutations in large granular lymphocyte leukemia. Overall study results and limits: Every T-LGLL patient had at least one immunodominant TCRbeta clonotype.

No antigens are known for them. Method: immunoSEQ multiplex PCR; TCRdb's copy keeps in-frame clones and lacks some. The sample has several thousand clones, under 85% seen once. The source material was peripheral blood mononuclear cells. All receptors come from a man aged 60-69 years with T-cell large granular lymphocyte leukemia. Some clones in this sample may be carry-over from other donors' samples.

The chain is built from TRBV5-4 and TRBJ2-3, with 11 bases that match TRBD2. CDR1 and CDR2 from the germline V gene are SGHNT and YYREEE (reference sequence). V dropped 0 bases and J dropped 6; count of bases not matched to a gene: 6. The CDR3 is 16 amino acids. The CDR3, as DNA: TGTGCCAGCAGCTTGGTACTAGCGGGAGTGGGTGATACGCAGTATTTT. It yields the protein CASSLVLAGVGDTQYF.

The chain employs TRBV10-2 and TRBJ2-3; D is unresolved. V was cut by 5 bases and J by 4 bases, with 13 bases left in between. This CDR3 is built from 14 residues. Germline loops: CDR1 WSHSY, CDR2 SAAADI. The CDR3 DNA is TGCGCCAGCAGTATTAGAAGCAAATCAGATACGCAGTATTTT. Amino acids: CASSIRSKSDTQYF.

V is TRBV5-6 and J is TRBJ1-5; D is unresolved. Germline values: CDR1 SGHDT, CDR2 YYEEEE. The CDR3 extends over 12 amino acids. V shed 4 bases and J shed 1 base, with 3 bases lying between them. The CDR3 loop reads CASSLSNQPQHF. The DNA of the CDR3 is TGTGCCAGCAGCCTAAGCAATCAGCCCCAGCATTTT.

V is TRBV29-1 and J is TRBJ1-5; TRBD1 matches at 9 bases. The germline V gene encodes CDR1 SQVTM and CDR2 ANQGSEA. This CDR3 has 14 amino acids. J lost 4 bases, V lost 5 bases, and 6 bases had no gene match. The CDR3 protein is CSVIVTGGNQPQHF. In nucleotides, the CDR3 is TGCAGCGTTATCGTGACAGGGGGAAATCAGCCCCAGCATTTT.

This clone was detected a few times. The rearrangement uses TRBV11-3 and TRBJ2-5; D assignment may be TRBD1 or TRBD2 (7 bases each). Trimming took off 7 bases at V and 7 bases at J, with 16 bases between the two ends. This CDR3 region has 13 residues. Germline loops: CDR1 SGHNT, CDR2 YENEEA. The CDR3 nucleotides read TGTGCCAGCAACAGGGGAGGCGGGGGGACCCAGTACTTC. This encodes CASNRGGGGTQYF.

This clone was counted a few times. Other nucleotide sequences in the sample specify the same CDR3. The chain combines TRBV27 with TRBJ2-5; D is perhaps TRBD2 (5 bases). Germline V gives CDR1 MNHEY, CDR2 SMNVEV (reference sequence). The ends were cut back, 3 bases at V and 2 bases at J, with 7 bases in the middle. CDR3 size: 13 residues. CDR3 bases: TGTGCCAGCAGTTTCGGGATTCAAGAGACCCAGTACTTC. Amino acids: CASSFGIQETQYF.

CDR3 sequence reads: CAWSVQGGQGRNEQFF. CDR3 coding DNA: TGTGCCTGGAGTGTACAGGGGGGACAGGGTAGGAATGAGCAGTTCTTC. This chain joins TRBV30 and TRBJ2-1; 9 bases are a match to TRBD1. There are 16 residues in the CDR3. In germline, CDR1 is GTSNPN, CDR2 SVGIG (reference sequence). Unmatched junction bases numbered 10, after V lost 0 bases and J lost 7 bases.

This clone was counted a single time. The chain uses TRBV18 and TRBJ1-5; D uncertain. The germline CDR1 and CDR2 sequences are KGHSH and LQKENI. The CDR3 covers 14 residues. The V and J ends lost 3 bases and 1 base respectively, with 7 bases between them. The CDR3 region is CASSPTSSNQPQHF. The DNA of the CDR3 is TGTGCCAGCTCACCTACCTCCAGCAATCAGCCCCAGCATTTT.

The CDR3 bases are TGCGCCAGCAGCCCCGGGACTTATAGCACAGATACGCAGTATTTT. The encoded protein is CASSPGTYSTDTQYF. This chain links TRBV5-1 with TRBJ2-3; D is possibly TRBD2 (6 bases). CDR3 length: 15 residues. Germline V CDR1 and CDR2: SGHRS, YFSETQ. V was cut by 4 bases and J by 0 bases, with 12 bases left in between. Filled out from reference TRBV5-1 and TRBJ2-3, the complete variable domain reads KAGVTQTPRYLIKTRGQQVTLSCSPISGHRSVSWYQQTPGQGLQFLFEYFSETQRNKGNFPGRFSGRQFSNSRSEMNVSTLELGDSALYLCASSPGTYSTDTQYFGPGTRLTVL.

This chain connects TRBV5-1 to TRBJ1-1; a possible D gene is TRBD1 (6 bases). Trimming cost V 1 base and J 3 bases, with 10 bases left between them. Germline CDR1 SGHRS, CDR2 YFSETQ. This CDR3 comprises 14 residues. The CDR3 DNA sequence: TGCGCCAGCAGCTTGACAGGGTGGGACACTGAAGCTTTCTTT. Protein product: CASSLTGWDTEAFF.

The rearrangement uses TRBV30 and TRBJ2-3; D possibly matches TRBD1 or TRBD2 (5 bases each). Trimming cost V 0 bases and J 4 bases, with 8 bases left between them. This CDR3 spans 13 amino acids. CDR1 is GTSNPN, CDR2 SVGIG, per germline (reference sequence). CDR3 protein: CAWSVRGADTQYF. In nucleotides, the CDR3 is TGTGCCTGGAGTGTACGGGGCGCAGATACGCAGTATTTT.

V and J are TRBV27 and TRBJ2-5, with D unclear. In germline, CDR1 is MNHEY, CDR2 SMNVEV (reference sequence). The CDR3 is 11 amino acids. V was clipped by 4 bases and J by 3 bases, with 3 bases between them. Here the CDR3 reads CASSSKETQYF. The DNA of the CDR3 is TGTGCCAGCAGTTCGAAAGAGACCCAGTACTTC.

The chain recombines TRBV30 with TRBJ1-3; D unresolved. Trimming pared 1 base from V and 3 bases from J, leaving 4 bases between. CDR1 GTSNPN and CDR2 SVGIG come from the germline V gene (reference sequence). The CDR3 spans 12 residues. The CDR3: CAWSGDGNTIYF. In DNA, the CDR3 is TGTGCCTGGAGTGGGGATGGAAACACCATATATTTT.

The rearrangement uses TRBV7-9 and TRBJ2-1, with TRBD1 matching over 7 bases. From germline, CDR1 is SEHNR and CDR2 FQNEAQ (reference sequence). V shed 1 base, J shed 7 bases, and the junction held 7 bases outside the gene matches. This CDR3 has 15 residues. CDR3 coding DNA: TGTGCCAGCAGCTTAGAGGGGGCTTTTGGGAATGAGCAGTTCTTC. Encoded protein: CASSLEGAFGNEQFF.

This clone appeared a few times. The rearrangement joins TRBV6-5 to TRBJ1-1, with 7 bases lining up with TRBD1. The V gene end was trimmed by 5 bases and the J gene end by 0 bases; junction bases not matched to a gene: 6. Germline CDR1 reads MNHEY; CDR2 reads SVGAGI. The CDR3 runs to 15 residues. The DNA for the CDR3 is TGTGCCAGCAGTCGTTTGGGACAGTTGAACACTGAAGCTTTCTTT. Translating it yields CASSRLGQLNTEAFF.

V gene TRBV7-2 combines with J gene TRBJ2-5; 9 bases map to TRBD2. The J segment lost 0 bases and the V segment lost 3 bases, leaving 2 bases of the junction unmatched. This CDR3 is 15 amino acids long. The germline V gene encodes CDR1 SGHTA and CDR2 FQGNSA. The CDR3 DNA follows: TGTGCCAGCAGCTTTAGCGGGAGTTACCAAGAGACCCAGTACTTC. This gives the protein CASSFSGSYQETQYF.

The CDR3 is CASSYSWTGEKLFF. The CDR3 coding sequence is TGTGCCAGCAGTTACTCATGGACGGGTGAAAAACTGTTTTTT. The chain joins TRBV6-5 to TRBJ1-4; D is unclear. The CDR3 has 14 residues. Germline V lookup: CDR1 MNHEY, CDR2 SVGAGI. V lost 0 bases, J lost 7 bases, and 9 bases lay in between.

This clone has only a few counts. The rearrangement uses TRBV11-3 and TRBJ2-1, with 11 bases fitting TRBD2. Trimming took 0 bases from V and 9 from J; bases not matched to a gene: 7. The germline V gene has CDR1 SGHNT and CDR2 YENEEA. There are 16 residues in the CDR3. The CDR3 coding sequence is TGTGCCAGCAGCTTAGAAGGCGGTAGCGGGAGGGTTGAGCAGTTCTTC. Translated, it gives CASSLEGGSGRVEQFF.

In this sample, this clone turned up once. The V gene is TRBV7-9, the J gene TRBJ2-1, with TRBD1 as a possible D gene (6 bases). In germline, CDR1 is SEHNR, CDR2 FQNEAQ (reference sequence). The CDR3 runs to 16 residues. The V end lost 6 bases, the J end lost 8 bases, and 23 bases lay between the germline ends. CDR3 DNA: TGTGCCAGCAGTCAAAACCACAGGGAACGGGCCCATGAGCAGTTCTTC. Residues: CASSQNHRERAHEQFF. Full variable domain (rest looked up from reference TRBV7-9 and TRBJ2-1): DTGVSQNPRHKITKRGQNVTFRCDPISEHNRLYWYRQTLGQGPEFLTYFQNEAQLEKSRLLSDRFSAERPKGSFSTLEIQRTEQGDSAMYLCASSQNHRERAHEQFFGPGTRLTVL.

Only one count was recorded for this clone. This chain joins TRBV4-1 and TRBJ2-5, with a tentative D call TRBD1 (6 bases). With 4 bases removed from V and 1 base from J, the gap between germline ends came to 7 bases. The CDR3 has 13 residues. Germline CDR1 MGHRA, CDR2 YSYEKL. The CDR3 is CASSRGGQETQYF. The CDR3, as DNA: TGCGCCAGCAGCCGAGGGGGCCAAGAGACCCAGTACTTC.

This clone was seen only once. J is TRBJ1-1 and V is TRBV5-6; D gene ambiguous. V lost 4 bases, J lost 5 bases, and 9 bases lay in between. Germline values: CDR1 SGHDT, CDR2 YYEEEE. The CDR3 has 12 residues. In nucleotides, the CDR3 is TGTGCCAGCAGCCATGTAGAGACTGAAGCTTTCTTT. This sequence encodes CASSHVETEAFF.